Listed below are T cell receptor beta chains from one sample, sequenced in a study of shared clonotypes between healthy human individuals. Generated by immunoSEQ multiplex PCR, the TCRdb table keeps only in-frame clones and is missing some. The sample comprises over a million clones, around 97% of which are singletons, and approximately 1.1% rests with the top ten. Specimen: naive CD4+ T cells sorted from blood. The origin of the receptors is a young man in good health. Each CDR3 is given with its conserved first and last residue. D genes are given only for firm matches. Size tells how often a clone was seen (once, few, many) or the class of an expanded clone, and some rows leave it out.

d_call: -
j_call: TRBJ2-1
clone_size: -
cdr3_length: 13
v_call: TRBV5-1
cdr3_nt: TGCGCCAGCAGCTCCTCCCCAGGCGGGAAGCAGTTCTTC
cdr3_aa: CASSSSPGGKQFF

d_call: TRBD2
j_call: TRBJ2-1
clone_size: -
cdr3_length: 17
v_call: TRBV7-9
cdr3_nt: TGTGCCAGCAGCTTAGAGTCGCGTCTAGCGGGTATCAATGAGCAGTTCTTC
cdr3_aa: CASSLESRLAGINEQFF

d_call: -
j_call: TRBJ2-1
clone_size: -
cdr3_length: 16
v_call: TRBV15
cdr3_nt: TGTGCCACCAGCAGAGATCCCGGGCCTTTGGGCAATGAGCAGTTCTTC
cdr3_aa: CATSRDPGPLGNEQFF

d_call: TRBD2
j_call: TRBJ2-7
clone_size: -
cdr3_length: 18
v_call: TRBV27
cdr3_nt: TGTGCCAGCAGTTTCAGGGCATTAGGACTAGCGGGGACCTACGAGCAGTACTTC
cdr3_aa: CASSFRALGLAGTYEQYF

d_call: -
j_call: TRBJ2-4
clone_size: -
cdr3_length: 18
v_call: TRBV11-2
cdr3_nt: TGTGCCAGCAGCCCAGGGGACCGTCCTGACCTAGCCAAAAACATTCAGTACTTC
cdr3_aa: CASSPGDRPDLAKNIQYF

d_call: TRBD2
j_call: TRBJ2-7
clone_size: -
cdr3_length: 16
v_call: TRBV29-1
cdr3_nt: TGCAGCGTCGGAAACCGTGCGGGAGGCCTAAACTACGAGCAGTACTTC
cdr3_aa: CSVGNRAGGLNYEQYF

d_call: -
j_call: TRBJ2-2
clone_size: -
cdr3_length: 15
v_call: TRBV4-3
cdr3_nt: TGCGCCAGCAGCCAAGATCCTAGGGACACCGGGGAGCTGTTTTTT
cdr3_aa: CASSQDPRDTGELFF

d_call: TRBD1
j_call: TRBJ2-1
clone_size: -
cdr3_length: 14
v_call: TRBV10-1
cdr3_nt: TGCGCCAGCAGTGTAACGGGACAGGGGGATGAGCAGTTCTTC
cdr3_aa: CASSVTGQGDEQFF

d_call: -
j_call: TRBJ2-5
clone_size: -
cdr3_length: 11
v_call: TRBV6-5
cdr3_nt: TGTGCCAGCAGATCCATCATGGGCCAGTACTTC
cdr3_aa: CASRSIMGQYF

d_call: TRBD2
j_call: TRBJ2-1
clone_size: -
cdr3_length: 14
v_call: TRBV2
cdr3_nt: TGTGCCAGCAGTGAAAGGACTAGTTACCATGAGCAGTTCTTC
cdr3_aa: CASSERTSYHEQFF

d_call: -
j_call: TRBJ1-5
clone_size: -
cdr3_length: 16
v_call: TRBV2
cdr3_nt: TGTGCCAGCAGGGAATCCCTCTGGACAGCCAATCAGCCCCAGCATTTT
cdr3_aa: CASRESLWTANQPQHF

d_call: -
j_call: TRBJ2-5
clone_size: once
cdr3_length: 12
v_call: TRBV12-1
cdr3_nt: TGTGCCAGCAGCCCGGTCCAAGAGACCCAGTACTTC
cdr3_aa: CASSPVQETQYF

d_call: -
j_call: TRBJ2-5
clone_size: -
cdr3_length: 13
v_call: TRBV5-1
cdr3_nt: TGCGCCAGCAGCTTCGGCAGCACAGAGACCCAGTACTTC
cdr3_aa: CASSFGSTETQYF

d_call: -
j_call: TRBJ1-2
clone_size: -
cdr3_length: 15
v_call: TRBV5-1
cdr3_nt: TGCGCCAGCAGCCCGGAGGCGACGGCTAACTATGGCTACACCTTC
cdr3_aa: CASSPEATANYGYTF

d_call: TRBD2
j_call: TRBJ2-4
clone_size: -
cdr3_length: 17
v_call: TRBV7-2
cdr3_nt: TGTGCCAGCAGTAAGACTCTTGGGGGGGAAGCCAAAAACATTCAGTACTTC
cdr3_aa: CASSKTLGGEAKNIQYF

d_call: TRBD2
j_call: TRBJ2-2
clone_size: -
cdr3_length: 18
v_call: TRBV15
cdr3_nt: TGTGCCACCAGCAGAGATCTGCCTAGCGGGGCGAACACCGGGGAGCTGTTTTTT
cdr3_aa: CATSRDLPSGANTGELFF

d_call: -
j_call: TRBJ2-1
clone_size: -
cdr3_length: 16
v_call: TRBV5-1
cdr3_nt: TGCGCCAGCAGCTTGGGGGTAGCGGTCCAGAGTGGGGAGCAGTTCTTC
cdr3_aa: CASSLGVAVQSGEQFF

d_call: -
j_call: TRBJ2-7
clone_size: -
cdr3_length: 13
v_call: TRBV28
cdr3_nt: TGTGCCAGCAGTCCCAACGTCCCCTACGAGCAGTACTTC
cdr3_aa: CASSPNVPYEQYF

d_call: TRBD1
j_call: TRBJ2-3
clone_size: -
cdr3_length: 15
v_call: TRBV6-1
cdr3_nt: TGTGCCAGCAGCGGGGGACAGGGGAGCACAGATACGCAGTATTTT
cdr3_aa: CASSGGQGSTDTQYF

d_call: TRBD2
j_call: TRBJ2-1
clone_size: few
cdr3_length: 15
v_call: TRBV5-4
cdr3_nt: TGTGCCAGCAGCTATAGCGGGAGAGGTGAGATGTTGGAGTTCTTC
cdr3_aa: CASSYSGRGEMLEFF

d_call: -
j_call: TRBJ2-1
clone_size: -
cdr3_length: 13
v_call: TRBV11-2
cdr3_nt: TGTGCCAGCAGCCCCAGGACCCCACCCCAGCAGTTCTTC
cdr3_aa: CASSPRTPPQQFF

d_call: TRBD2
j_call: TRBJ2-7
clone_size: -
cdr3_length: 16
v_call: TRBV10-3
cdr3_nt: TGTGCCATCCAAGGAACTAGCGGGAGCAAAACCTACGAGCAGTACTTC
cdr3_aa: CAIQGTSGSKTYEQYF

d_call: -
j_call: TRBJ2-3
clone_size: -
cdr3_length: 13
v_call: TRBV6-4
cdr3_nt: TGTGCCAGCAGCCAGGACCTCACAGATACGCAGTATTTT
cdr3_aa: CASSQDLTDTQYF

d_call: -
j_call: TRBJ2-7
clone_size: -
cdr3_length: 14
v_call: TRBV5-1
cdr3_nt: TGCGCCAGCAGCTTGACCCTGAGCTCCTACGAGCAGTACTTC
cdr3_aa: CASSLTLSSYEQYF

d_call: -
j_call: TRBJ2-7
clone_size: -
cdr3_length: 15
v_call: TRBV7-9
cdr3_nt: TGTGCCAGCAGCTTAGGGCTAGCTGACTCCTACGAGCAGTACTTC
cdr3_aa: CASSLGLADSYEQYF

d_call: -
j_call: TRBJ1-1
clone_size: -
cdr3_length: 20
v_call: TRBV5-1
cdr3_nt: TGCGCCAGCAGCTTAACGTATATTAGGGGGAAGAGAATAGAAGGCACTGAAGCTTTCTTT
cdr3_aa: CASSLTYIRGKRIEGTEAFF

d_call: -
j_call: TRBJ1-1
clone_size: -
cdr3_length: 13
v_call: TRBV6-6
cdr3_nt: TGTGCCAGCAGTTCAAAGCTGAACACTGAAGCTTTCTTT
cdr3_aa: CASSSKLNTEAFF

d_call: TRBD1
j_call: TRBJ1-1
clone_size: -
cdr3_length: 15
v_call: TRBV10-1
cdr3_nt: TGCGCCAGCAGTGACTCAGGGGGCGCGCGGTCTGAAGCTTTCTTT
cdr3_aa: CASSDSGGARSEAFF

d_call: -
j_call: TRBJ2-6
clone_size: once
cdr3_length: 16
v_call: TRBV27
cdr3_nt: TGTGCCAGCAGAGGATCAGGCGGCTCTGGGGCCAACGTCCTGACTTTC
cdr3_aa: CASRGSGGSGANVLTF

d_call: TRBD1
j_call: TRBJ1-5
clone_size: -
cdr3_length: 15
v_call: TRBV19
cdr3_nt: TGTGCCAGTAGTTTGGACAGGGCCCGCAATCAGCCCCAGCATTTT
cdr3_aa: CASSLDRARNQPQHF

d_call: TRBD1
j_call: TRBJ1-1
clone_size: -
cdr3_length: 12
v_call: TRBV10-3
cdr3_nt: TGTGCCATCAGTGACTCGGGACAGGAAGCTTTCTTT
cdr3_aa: CAISDSGQEAFF

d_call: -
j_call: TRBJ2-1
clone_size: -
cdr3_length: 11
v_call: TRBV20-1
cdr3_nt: TGCAGTGCTAGAGCAGGGACTGAGCAGTTCTTC
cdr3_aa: CSARAGTEQFF

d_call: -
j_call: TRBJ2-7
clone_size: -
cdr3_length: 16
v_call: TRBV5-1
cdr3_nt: TGCGCCAGCAGGTTGGGGCCAGCGGAGGGGGGATACGAGCAGTACTTC
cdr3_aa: CASRLGPAEGGYEQYF

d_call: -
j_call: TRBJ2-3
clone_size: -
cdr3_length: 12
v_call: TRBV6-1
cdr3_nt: TGTGCCAGCAGTGCGGCGGACAAATCGCAGTATTTT
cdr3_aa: CASSAADKSQYF

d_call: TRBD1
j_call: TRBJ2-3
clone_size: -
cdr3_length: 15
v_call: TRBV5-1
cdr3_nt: TGCGCCAGCAGCTTGACAGGGGAGAGCACAGATACGCAGTATTTT
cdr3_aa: CASSLTGESTDTQYF

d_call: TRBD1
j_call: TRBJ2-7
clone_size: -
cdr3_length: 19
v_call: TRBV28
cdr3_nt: TGTGCCAGCAGTTCCTTGTCCGGATTGAAGGACAGGGTCCTCTACGAGCAGTACTTC
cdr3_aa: CASSSLSGLKDRVLYEQYF

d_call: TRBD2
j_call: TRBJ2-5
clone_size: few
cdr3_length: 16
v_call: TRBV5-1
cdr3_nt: TGCGCCAGCACTCCCGTAGCGGGAGGCAACCAAGAGACCCAGTACTTC
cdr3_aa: CASTPVAGGNQETQYF

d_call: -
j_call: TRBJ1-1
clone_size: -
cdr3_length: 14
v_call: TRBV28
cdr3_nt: TGTGCCAGCAGTTTTCACCCGGGGAACACTGAAGCTTTCTTT
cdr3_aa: CASSFHPGNTEAFF

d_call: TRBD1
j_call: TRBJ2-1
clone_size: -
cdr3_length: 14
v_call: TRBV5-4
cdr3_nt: TGTGCCAGCAGCTTGTCAGGGGGCCACAATGAGCAGTTCTTC
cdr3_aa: CASSLSGGHNEQFF

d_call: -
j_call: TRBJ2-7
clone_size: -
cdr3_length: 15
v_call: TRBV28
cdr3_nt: TGTGCCAGCAGTTTTCGCGGGACAGCTACCTACGAGCAGTACTTC
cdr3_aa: CASSFRGTATYEQYF

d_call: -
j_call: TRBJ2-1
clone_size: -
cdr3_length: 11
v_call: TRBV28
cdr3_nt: TGTGCCAGCAGCCTAAACAATGAGCAGTTCTTC
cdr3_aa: CASSLNNEQFF

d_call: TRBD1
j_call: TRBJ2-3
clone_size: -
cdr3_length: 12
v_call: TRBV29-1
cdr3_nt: TGCAGCGTGCGGACAGGACGAGATACGCAGTATTTT
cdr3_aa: CSVRTGRDTQYF

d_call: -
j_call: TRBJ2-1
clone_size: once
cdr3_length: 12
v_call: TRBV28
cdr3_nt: TGTGCCAGCAGTTTGCTAGCAAGGGAGCAGTTCTTC
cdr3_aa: CASSLLAREQFF

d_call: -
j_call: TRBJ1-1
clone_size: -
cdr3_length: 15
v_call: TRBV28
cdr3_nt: TGTGCCAGCAGTTCCCCTAGCACCTGGAACACTGAGGCTTTCTTT
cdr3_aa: CASSSPSTWNTEAFF

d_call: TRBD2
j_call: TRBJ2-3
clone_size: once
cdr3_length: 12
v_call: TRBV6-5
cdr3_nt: TGTGCCAGCAGGCGGTCCGGGACTAGTCTTCATTTT
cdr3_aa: CASRRSGTSLHF

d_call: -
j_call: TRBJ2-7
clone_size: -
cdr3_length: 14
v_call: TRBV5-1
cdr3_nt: TGCGCCAGCAGCGCCGTCAACCTAGCGTTCGAGCAGTACTTC
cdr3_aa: CASSAVNLAFEQYF

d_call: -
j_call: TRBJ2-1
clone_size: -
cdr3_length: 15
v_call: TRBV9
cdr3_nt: TGTGCCAGCAGCGTAGAAGGCGGTTATTACAATGAGCAGTTCTTC
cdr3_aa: CASSVEGGYYNEQFF

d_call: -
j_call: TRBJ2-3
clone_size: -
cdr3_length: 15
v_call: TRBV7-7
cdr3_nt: TGTGCCAGCAGCTTAGCGCGCGGGAGCACAGATACGCAGTATTTT
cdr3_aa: CASSLARGSTDTQYF

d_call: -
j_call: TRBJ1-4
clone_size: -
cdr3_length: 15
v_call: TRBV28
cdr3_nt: TGTGCCAGCAGTTCCCCAGGGACAACTAATGAAAAACTGTTTTTT
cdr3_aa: CASSSPGTTNEKLFF

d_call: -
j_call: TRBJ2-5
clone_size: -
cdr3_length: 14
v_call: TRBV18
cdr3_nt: TGTGCCAGCTCACCCCTCCCAGGACAAGAGACCCAGTACTTC
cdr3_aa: CASSPLPGQETQYF

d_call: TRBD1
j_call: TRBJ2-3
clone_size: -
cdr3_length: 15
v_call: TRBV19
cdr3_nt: TGTGCCAGTACCCCGACAGGGGTCCTCACAGATACGCAGTATTTT
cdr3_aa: CASTPTGVLTDTQYF

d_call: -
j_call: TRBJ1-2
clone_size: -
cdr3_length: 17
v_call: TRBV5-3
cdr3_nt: TGTGCCAGAAGCCCGGGGGGAGGGCAGGACCCTAACTATGGCTACACCTTC
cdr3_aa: CARSPGGGQDPNYGYTF

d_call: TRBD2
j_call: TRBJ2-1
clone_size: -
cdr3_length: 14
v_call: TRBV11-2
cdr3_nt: TGTGCCAGCAGCGGACTAGATGGTTACAATGAGCAGTTCTTC
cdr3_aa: CASSGLDGYNEQFF

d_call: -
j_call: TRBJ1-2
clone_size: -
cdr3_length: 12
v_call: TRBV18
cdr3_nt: TGTGCCAGCTCCCGGATTGGGGGCCCCTACACCTTC
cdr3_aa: CASSRIGGPYTF

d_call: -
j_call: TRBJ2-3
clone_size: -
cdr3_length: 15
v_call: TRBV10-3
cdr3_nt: TGTGCCATCAGTGCTGTAGCGGTTAGCACAGATACGCAGTATTTT
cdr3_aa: CAISAVAVSTDTQYF

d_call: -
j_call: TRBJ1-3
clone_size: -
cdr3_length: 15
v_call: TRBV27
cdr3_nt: TGTGCCAGCAGTTTACGCAAGGAGTCTGGAAACACCATATATTTT
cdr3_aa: CASSLRKESGNTIYF

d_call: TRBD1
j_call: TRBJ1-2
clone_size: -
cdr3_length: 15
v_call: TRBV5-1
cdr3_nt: TGCGCCCCAGCTTGGGGGCAGGGGGGAGTGGATGGCTACACCTTC
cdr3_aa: CAPAWGQGGVDGYTF

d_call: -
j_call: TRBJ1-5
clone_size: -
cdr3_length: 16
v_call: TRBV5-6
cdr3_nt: TGTGCCAGCAGCTTGTACGGGGGCGATGGCAATCAGCCCCAGCATTTT
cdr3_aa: CASSLYGGDGNQPQHF

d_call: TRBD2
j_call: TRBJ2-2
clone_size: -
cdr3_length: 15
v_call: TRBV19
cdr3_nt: TGTGCCAGTAGGGGCCTAGCGGGAGCTACCGGGGAGCTGTTTTTT
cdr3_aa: CASRGLAGATGELFF